This passage covers 4 T cell receptor beta chains from one sample sequenced in a study of blood T cell repertoires in COVID-19. Profiling relied on immunoSEQ multiplex PCR, and the TCRdb table lists in-frame clones only, not all of them. There are under 200,000 clones in the sample; more than 75% occur only once, and roughly 7% lies in the top ten. The sequencing input was PBMCs or T cells enriched from blood (not recorded which). The receptors shown here come from a woman in her fifties or sixties who had recovered from COVID-19.

The chain carries TRBV19 and TRBJ2-3; 13 bases are shared with TRBD2. CDR3 length: 15 amino acids. Germline-derived CDR1 and CDR2 are LNHDA and SQIVND (reference sequence). The V gene end was trimmed by 5 bases and the J gene end by 9 bases; junction bases not matched to a gene: 8. DNA of the CDR3: TGTGCCAGTAGTCCCTGGACTAGCGGGAGTGGGACGCAGTATTTT. Translation: CASSPWTSGSGTQYF.

This chain uses TRBV28 with TRBJ2-7; the match to TRBD1 covers 7 bases. CDR3 size: 15 residues. The germline CDR1 and CDR2 sequences are MDHEN and SYDVKM. Trimming at V came to 6 bases and at J to 4 bases, leaving 12 bases not matched to a gene. CDR3 amino acids: CASSRPTGVQYEQYF. CDR3 nucleotide sequence: TGTGCCAGCAGCCGACCTACAGGGGTCCAATACGAGCAGTACTTC.

This chain connects TRBV4-1 to TRBJ1-1; 7 nucleotides match TRBD1. The CDR3 runs 15 residues. V gave up 1 base and J gave up 3 bases; unmatched junction bases: 5. Germline CDR1 and CDR2: MGHRA and YSYEKL. The CDR3 DNA follows: TGCGCCAGCAGCCAAGGACAGGGTTTGGACACTGAAGCTTTCTTT. As protein: CASSQGQGLDTEAFF.

This chain connects TRBV10-3 to TRBJ2-3; 11 bases map to TRBD2. The CDR3 contains 14 residues. Germline CDR1 is ENHRY and CDR2 is SYGVKD. V lost 6 bases to trimming and J lost 4 bases; unmatched junction nucleotides: 3. The CDR3 coding sequence is TGTGCCATCAGCGTAGCGGGAGGGGCAGATACGCAGTATTTT. It yields the protein CAISVAGGADTQYF.